This T cell receptor beta chain came from a study of shared clonotypes between healthy human individuals. A word on this clone: Its antigen is undetermined.

CDR3 length equals 11 residues. The V end was cut by 6 bases, the J end by 8 bases, with 11 bases between. Germline CDR1 MNHEY, CDR2 SVGAGI. General study results and limits: Four donors held around 5% of naive CD4 clonotypes in common.

In the authors' methods: Filtering was not the same, since immunoSEQ gave junction-only sequences without quality scores. Generated by immunoSEQ multiplex PCR, the TCRdb table keeps only in-frame clones and is missing some. That table supplies the V and J calls and clone size; D and trimming were determined from the DNA. The sample holds 2,100,000 or so clones; roughly 95% are singletons and the top ten take roughly 0.13%. The sequence derives from a man aged 18-30 years in good health. The source material was naive CD4+ T cells sorted from blood. Indicated subset: CD45RA+ positively selected. V usage is TRBV6-5 and J usage is TRBJ2-7; no clear D. The DNA of the CDR3 is TGTGCCAGCAGGTCCACAGATAAGCAGTACTTC. Translated, it gives CASRSTDKQYF.